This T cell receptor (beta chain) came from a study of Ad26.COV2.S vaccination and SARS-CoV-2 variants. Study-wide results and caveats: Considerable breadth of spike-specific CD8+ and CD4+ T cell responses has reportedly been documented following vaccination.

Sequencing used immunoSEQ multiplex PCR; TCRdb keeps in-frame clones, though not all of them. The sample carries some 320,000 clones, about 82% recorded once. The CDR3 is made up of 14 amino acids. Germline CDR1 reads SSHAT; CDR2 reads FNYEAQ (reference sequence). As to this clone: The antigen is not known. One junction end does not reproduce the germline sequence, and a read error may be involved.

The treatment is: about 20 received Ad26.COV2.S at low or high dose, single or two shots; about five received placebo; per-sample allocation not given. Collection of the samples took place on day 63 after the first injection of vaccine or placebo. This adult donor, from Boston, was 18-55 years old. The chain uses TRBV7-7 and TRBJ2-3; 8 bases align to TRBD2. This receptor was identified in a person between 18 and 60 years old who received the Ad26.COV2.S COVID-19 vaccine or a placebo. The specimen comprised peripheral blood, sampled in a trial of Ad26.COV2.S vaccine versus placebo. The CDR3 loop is CASSRGLGTDTQYF. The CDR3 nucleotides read TGTGCTAGCAGCCGGGGACTAGGCACAGATACGCAGTATTTT.